A selection of T cell receptor beta chains follows, all from one sample in a study of metastatic and nonmetastatic thyroid tumors. With MiXCR, TCRdb called clones anew from the PCR reads. The repertoire has approximately 35,000 clones, 35% to 45% of them found once; the top ten carry roughly 20%. Sequencing was carried out using tumor tissue. All receptors come from a female donor with papillary thyroid cancer or a benign thyroid nodule (not recorded which). Some clones in this sample may be carry-over from other donors' samples. Each CDR3 is given with its conserved first and last residue. The D gene is left open where the match is weak. Rows give clone size only sometimes, using once, few, many, or a class for an expanded clone.

.,TRBD1,TRBJ2-7,TRBV6-1,TGTGCCAGAAGTCCCTGGACAGGGACTCGACGAGAGCAGTACTTC,CARSPWTGTRREQYF
.,TRBD2,TRBJ2-5,TRBV28,TGTGCCAGCCGAAGAGGCGGGAGGTACCAAGAGACCCAGTACTTC,CASRRGGRYQETQYF
.,.,TRBJ2-5,TRBV2,TGTGCCAGCAGAATCACAGGGTTTCAAGAGACCCAGTACTTC,CASRITGFQETQYF
.,.,TRBJ2-7,TRBV5-1,TGCGCCAGCAGCCCAACAGGCAGCTACGAGCAGTACTTC,CASSPTGSYEQYF
many,TRBD2,TRBJ2-2,TRBV12-3/TRBV12-4,TGTGCCAGTAGAATCCTAGCGGGAAGGAACACCGGGGAGCTGTTTTTT,CASRILAGRNTGELFF
few,TRBD1,TRBJ1-2,TRBV2,TGTGCCAGCAGCCTGGGACAGGGCTATGGCTACACCTTC,CASSLGQGYGYTF
few,.,TRBJ2-3,TRBV2,TGTGCCAGCAGTGATACCTCCTACACAGATACGCAGTATTTT,CASSDTSYTDTQYF
.,.,TRBJ1-1,TRBV25-1,TGTGCCAGCAATTCAGTGAACACTGAAGCTTTCTTT,CASNSVNTEAFF
few,TRBD1,TRBJ1-2,TRBV19,TGTGCCAGTAGTAAGGACAGGTTCGGAGGCTACACCTTC,CASSKDRFGGYTF
.,.,TRBJ1-2,TRBV20-1,TGCAGTGCTATACAGGGTAATCTCGATGGCTACACCTTC,CSAIQGNLDGYTF
.,TRBD1,TRBJ2-7,TRBV20-1,TGCAGTGCTCAAGACAGGGGGCGCCGGAACGAGCAGTACTTC,CSAQDRGRRNEQYF
few,TRBD1,TRBJ2-5,TRBV5-1,TGCGCCAGCAGCTCAGGGGGCGCGGAACAGACCCAGTACTTC,CASSSGGAEQTQYF
few,TRBD2,TRBJ2-2,TRBV25-1,TGTGCCAGCAGTGGCACGGGACTAGCGGGCTTCACCGGGGAGCTGTTTTTT,CASSGTGLAGFTGELFF
.,TRBD1,TRBJ1-6,TRBV5-1,TGCGCCAGCAGCCACGGGACAGGGGGTTCACCCCTCCACTTT,CASSHGTGGSPLHF
few,.,TRBJ2-1,TRBV5-1,TGCGCCAGCAGCTTGGGGGGGGCTGAGAATGAGCAGTTCTTC,CASSLGGAENEQFF
.,.,TRBJ2-7,TRBV7-8,TGTGCCAGCAGCTGGCCCGCGGGACCTACCTACGAGCAGTACTTC,CASSWPAGPTYEQYF
.,TRBD2,TRBJ2-2,TRBV30,TGTGCCTGGAGTGCAGGACTAGCGGGGGGATACACCGGGGAGCTGTTTTTT,CAWSAGLAGGYTGELFF
few,TRBD1,TRBJ2-1,TRBV4-2,TGTGCCAGCAGCCAATACTCCGACAGGGGTGATGAGCAGTTCTTC,CASSQYSDRGDEQFF
.,TRBD2,TRBJ2-2,TRBV10-1,TGCGCCAGCAGTACTGGACTAGCGCCCGGGGAGCTGTTTTTT,CASSTGLAPGELFF
.,.,TRBJ2-5,TRBV6-9,TGTGCCAGCAGTTACCGGTTCCGGGGGGAGACCCAGTACTTC,CASSYRFRGETQYF
many,.,TRBJ2-2,TRBV28,TGTGCCAGCCAGCCAGGTGATGCGGGGATGACTGCGATCGCGAACACCGGGGAGCTGTTTTTT,CASQPGDAGMTAIANTGELFF
many,.,TRBJ2-5,TRBV5-1,TGCGCCAGCAGCTTGGTCCAGGGCAGGGGGGAACAAGAGACCCAGTACTTC,CASSLVQGRGEQETQYF